Given below is one T cell receptor beta chain in context. This specimen comes from a study of blood T cell repertoires in COVID-19. TCRdb's table, derived via immunoSEQ multiplex PCR, lists solely in-frame clones and lacks some. There are 97,000 or so clones in the sample; approximately 82% occur only once, and 11% lies in the top ten. There are 14 residues in the CDR3. V lost 5 bases and J lost 7, with 14 bases in between. The germline CDR1 and CDR2 sequences are MNHEY and SVGAGI. Sequencing input: peripheral blood. This chain joins TRBV6-5 and TRBJ2-2, with D tentatively TRBD1 (5 bases). The sequence derives from a man aged 65-85 years with active or convalescent COVID-19. In DNA, the CDR3 is TGTGCCAGCAGTCGAAACGGACACATCGGGGAGCTGTTTTTT. This sequence encodes CASSRNGHIGELFF.